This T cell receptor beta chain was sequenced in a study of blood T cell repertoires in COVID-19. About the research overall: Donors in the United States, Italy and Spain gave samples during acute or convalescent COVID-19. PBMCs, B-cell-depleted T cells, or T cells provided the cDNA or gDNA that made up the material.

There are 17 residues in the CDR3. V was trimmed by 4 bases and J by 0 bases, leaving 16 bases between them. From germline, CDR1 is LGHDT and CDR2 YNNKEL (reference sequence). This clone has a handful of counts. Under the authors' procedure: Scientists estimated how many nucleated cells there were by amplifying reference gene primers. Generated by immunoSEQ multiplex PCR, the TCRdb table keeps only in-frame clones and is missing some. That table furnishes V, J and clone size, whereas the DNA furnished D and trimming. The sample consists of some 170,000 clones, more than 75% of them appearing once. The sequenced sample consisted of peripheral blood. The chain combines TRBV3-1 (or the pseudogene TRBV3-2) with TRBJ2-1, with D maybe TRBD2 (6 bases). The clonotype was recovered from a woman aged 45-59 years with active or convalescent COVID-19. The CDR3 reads CASSRRGAGSSYNEQFF. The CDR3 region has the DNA TGTGCCAGCAGCCGCCGAGGGGCGGGGAGCTCCTACAATGAGCAGTTCTTC.